This passage covers 18 T cell receptor beta chains from one sample sequenced in a study of blood T cell repertoires in COVID-19. Sequencing used immunoSEQ multiplex PCR; TCRdb keeps in-frame clones, though not all of them. The repertoire holds around 72,000 clones, about nine tenths seen once, with 8% to 9.5% in the top ten. Sequenced input: peripheral blood. The receptors here all came from a man aged 45-65 years with active COVID-19.

This chain connects TRBV28 to TRBJ1-6; the D is unclear. The CDR3 is made up of 12 amino acids. CDR1 is MDHEN, CDR2 SYDVKM, per germline. V lost 5 bases to trimming and J lost 12 bases, with 11 bases between them. The CDR3 region is CASSLTGRPLHF. The CDR3 DNA reads as TGTGCCAGCAGTCTGACGGGGAGACCCCTCCACTTT.

The chain is built from TRBV2 and TRBJ2-1; 11 positions agree with TRBD1. Germline CDR1 and CDR2: SNHLY and FYNNEI. CDR3 length: 16 residues. V dropped 6 bases and J dropped 0; count of bases not matched to a gene: 4. Written as DNA, the CDR3 is TGTGCCAGCAGGGTGGGACAGGGGGGCTCCTACAATGAGCAGTTCTTC. It codes for CASRVGQGGSYNEQFF. The whole variable domain, remainder taken from reference TRBV2 and TRBJ2-1, is EPEVTQTPSHQVTQMGQEVILRCVPISNHLYFYWYRQILGQKVEFLVSFYNNEISEKSEIFDDQFSVERPDGSNFTLKIRSTKLEDSAMYFCASRVGQGGSYNEQFFGPGTRLTVL.

The J gene is TRBJ2-7, the V gene TRBV4-1, with TRBD2 matching over 9 bases. V was clipped by 0 bases and J by 3 bases; unmatched bases: 6. The CDR3 sequence is 16 residues long. The V gene's germline CDR1 is MGHRA and CDR2 YSYEKL. The CDR3 reads CASSQDAASGIYEQYF. The CDR3 coding sequence is TGCGCCAGCAGCCAAGATGCGGCTAGCGGGATCTACGAGCAGTACTTC.

The chain carries TRBV2 and TRBJ1-2; perhaps TRBD1 as D (6 bases). The length of the CDR3 is 13 residues. V was shortened by 4 bases and J by 8 bases, with 14 bases between the two germline ends. The germline CDR1 and CDR2 sequences are SNHLY and FYNNEI. Written as DNA, the CDR3 is TGTGCCAGCAGTGGCAGTAGGGGGACCGGCTACACCTTC. It encodes CASSGSRGTGYTF.

V usage is TRBV6-5 and J usage is TRBJ2-2, with 8 bases identical to TRBD2. The CDR3 covers 14 residues. CDR1 and CDR2 (germline): MNHEY, SVGAGI. J was trimmed by 5 bases and V by 7 bases; bases with no gene match: 6. CDR3 DNA sequence: TGTGCCAGCACTCTGGGCGGGGGGACCGGGGAGCTGTTTTTT. It translates to CASTLGGGTGELFF.

By share of the sample, this clone is medium-sized. DNA for the CDR3: TGCAGCACCCAAGAAGCATATGGCTACACCTTC. Translated: CSTQEAYGYTF. The gene calls are TRBV29-1 and TRBJ1-2; D unresolved. This CDR3 has 11 residues. Trimming cost V 8 bases and J 5 bases, with 12 bases left between them. Per germline, CDR1 SQVTM and CDR2 ANQGSEA.

The chain carries TRBV6-4 and TRBJ1-2, with D tentatively TRBD1 (5 bases). The V gene lost 5 bases and the J gene lost 0 bases, with 10 bases spanning the gap. Germline CDR1 reads MRHNA; CDR2 reads SNTAGT. There are 14 residues in the CDR3. The CDR3: CASSPSTANYGYTF. The CDR3 DNA follows: TGTGCCAGCAGTCCTTCGACAGCTAACTATGGCTACACCTTC.

This rearrangement joins TRBV4-2 to TRBJ2-5; 8 bases align to TRBD2. After removal of 0 bases from V and 0 bases from J, the junction contained 6 bases not matched to a gene. Germline CDR1 LGHNA, CDR2 YNFKEQ. The CDR3 extends over 17 amino acids. The CDR3 sequence: CASSQDLSGAYQETQYF. CDR3 DNA sequence: TGTGCCAGCAGCCAAGATCTTAGCGGGGCGTACCAAGAGACCCAGTACTTC.

V and J are TRBV7-3 and TRBJ2-6, with D possibly being TRBD1 (5 bases). V dropped 2 bases and J dropped 4 bases, with 12 bases sitting between them. The CDR3 covers 16 residues. Looked up from germline, CDR1 is SGHTA and CDR2 is FQGTGA. In DNA form, the CDR3 reads TGTGCCAGCAGCTTATTTACAGGAGCCGGGGCCAACGTCCTGACTTTC. It encodes CASSLFTGAGANVLTF.

This clone was counted many times. The V and J genes are TRBV11-2 and TRBJ2-6; D unclear. This CDR3 is built from 15 residues. Germline V gene data show CDR1 as SGHAT and CDR2 as FQNNGV. The V end was cut by 5 bases, the J end by 0 bases, with 8 bases between. This chain's CDR3 is CASSPFYSGANVLTF. CDR3 sequence (DNA): TGTGCCAGCAGCCCATTCTACTCTGGGGCCAACGTCCTGACTTTC.

The rearrangement joins TRBV7-3 to TRBJ2-1, with a tentative D call TRBD2 (6 bases). CDR1 is SGHTA, CDR2 FQGTGA, per germline. Trimming removed 5 bases from V and 8 bases from J, with 22 bases in between. The CDR3 contains 16 residues. CDR3 residues: CASSRKSSRPGDEQFF. The CDR3 DNA sequence: TGTGCCAGCAGCCGTAAGTCGTCCAGGCCGGGGGATGAGCAGTTCTTC.

This chain connects TRBV18 to TRBJ2-5, with 10 bases matching TRBD1. The germline V gene encodes CDR1 KGHSH and CDR2 LQKENI. The V segment lost 4 bases and the J segment 6 bases; nucleotides outside the gene matches: 8. This CDR3 has 15 residues. CDR3 protein: CASSLDRGGSKTQYF. The CDR3 DNA follows: TGTGCCAGCTCACTGGACAGGGGGGGTTCGAAGACCCAGTACTTC.

The J gene is TRBJ1-1, the V gene TRBV30; D not certain. The CDR3 consists of 12 residues. CDR1 GTSNPN and CDR2 SVGIG come from the germline V gene (reference sequence). Trimming cost V 0 bases and J 3 bases, with 5 bases left between them. CDR3 DNA sequence: TGTGCCTGGAGTGTACTACACACTGAAGCTTTCTTT. It yields the protein CAWSVLHTEAFF.

This chain connects TRBV15 to TRBJ2-7, with a tentative D call TRBD1 (6 bases). Trimming stripped 0 bases from V and 4 bases from J, with 7 bases between. The CDR3 length is 13 residues. Germline CDR1 and CDR2: LNHNV and YYDKDF (reference sequence). The CDR3 region has the DNA TGTGCCACCAGCAGAGATCAGGGGTACGAGCAGTACTTC. Translating gives CATSRDQGYEQYF.

This clone came up once. V and J are TRBV7-3 and TRBJ1-1; 8 nucleotides agree with TRBD1. The germline CDR1 and CDR2 sequences are SGHTA and FQGTGA. The CDR3 sequence is 15 residues long. Trimming at V came to 5 bases and at J to 5 bases, leaving 10 bases not matched to a gene. CDR3 coding DNA: TGTGCCAGCAGCCACTTCCCAGGGGGCGAGACTGAAGCTTTCTTT. Protein: CASSHFPGGETEAFF. Filled out from reference TRBV7-3 and TRBJ1-1, the complete variable domain reads GAGVSQTPSNKVTEKGKYVELRCDPISGHTALYWYRQSLGQGPEFLIYFQGTGAADDSGLPNDRFFAVRPEGSVSTLKIQRTERGDSAVYLCASSHFPGGETEAFFGQGTRLTVV.

The rearrangement uses TRBV15 and TRBJ2-1; 9 nucleotides line up with TRBD1. This CDR3 has 13 amino acids. V was pared by 4 bases and J by 10 bases, with 5 bases of the junction left unmatched. Germline lookup yields CDR1 LNHNV and CDR2 YYDKDF (reference sequence). CDR3 bases: TGTGCCACCAGCACGACAGGGGGGAGGGAGCAGTTCTTC. Translated: CATSTTGGREQFF.

There are a few counts of this clone. The chain links TRBV28 to TRBJ1-6; D unclear. The CDR3 contains 17 residues. Germline values: CDR1 MDHEN, CDR2 SYDVKM. V lost 1 base, J lost 6 bases, and 16 bases lay in between. CDR3 bases: TGTGCCAGCAGTTTATATTTCTTGGCAGATTCTAATTCACCCCTCCACTTT. Amino acids: CASSLYFLADSNSPLHF. The entire variable domain, with the rest obtained from reference TRBV28 and TRBJ1-6, is as follows: DVKVTQSSRYLVKRTGEKVFLECVQDMDHENMFWYRQDPGLGLRLIYFSYDVKMKEKGDIPEGYSVSREKKERFSLILESASTNQTSMYLCASSLYFLADSNSPLHFGNGTRLTVT.

This clone was counted only a few times. The rearrangement joins TRBV5-1 to TRBJ1-4; TRBD1 matches 9 bases. V lost 3 bases, J lost 5 bases, and 8 bases stayed unmatched. This CDR3 spans 16 amino acids. Germline V gene data show CDR1 as SGHRS and CDR2 as YFSETQ. The CDR3 region has the DNA TGCGCCAGCAGCTCTGGGACAGGGCGCGGAAATGAAAAACTGTTTTTT. Translation gives CASSSGTGRGNEKLFF.